The rows below give T cell receptor beta chains drawn from one sample of a study of circulating and synovial CD4+ cells in juvenile arthritis. This table comes from immunoSEQ multiplex PCR, and its TCRdb copy is limited to in-frame clones, with some not included. Of some 14,000 clones in the sample, around four fifths were seen once. Sequencing used CD4+ T cells from synovial fluid. The receptors shown here come from a human patient with juvenile idiopathic arthritis. Some clones in this sample may be carry-over from other donors' samples. Each CDR3 is given with its conserved first and last residue. The D gene is left open where the match is weak. Rows give clone size only sometimes, using once, few, many, or a class for an expanded clone.

j_gene: TRBJ2-7; abundance: -; d_gene: -; v_gene: TRBV6-1; len: 15; CDR3aa: CASSEGQGRSCEQYF; CDR3nt: TGTGCCAGCAGTGAAGGTCAGGGCCGCTCCTGCGAGCAGTACTTC
j_gene: TRBJ2-7; abundance: -; d_gene: TRBD1; v_gene: TRBV15; len: 15; CDR3aa: CATSINRGPLYEQYF; CDR3nt: TGTGCCACCAGCATAAACAGGGGGCCCCTCTACGAGCAGTACTTC
j_gene: TRBJ2-7; abundance: -; d_gene: -; v_gene: TRBV7-2; len: 13; CDR3aa: CASSSYLAVEQYF; CDR3nt: TGTGCCAGCAGCTCCTATTTGGCGGTCGAGCAGTACTTC
j_gene: TRBJ2-7; abundance: few; d_gene: -; v_gene: TRBV5-1; len: 15; CDR3aa: CASRPFLQGPHEQYF; CDR3nt: TGCGCCAGCAGACCTTTCCTACAGGGTCCCCACGAGCAGTACTTC
j_gene: TRBJ2-3; abundance: -; d_gene: -; v_gene: TRBV4-3; len: 20; CDR3aa: CASSQDLTGAGRTSTDTQYF; CDR3nt: TGCGCCAGCAGCCAAGATCTTACTGGAGCGGGTAGAACAAGCACAGATACGCAGTATTTT
j_gene: TRBJ2-5; abundance: -; d_gene: TRBD2; v_gene: TRBV11-3; len: 16; CDR3aa: CASSSGLAGKQETQYF; CDR3nt: TGTGCCAGCAGCTCCGGACTAGCGGGGAAGCAAGAGACCCAGTACTTC
j_gene: TRBJ1-6; abundance: -; d_gene: TRBD1; v_gene: TRBV6-5; len: 14; CDR3aa: CASSIRNRGSPLHF; CDR3nt: TGTGCCAGCAGCATCCGGAACAGGGGATCACCCCTCCACTTT
j_gene: TRBJ1-5; abundance: -; d_gene: -; v_gene: TRBV4-1; len: 14; CDR3aa: CASSPGHLNQPQHF; CDR3nt: TGCGCCAGCAGCCCGGGACACCTCAATCAGCCCCAGCATTTT
j_gene: TRBJ2-1; abundance: -; d_gene: TRBD1; v_gene: TRBV19; len: 14; CDR3aa: CASRIRDSYNEQFF; CDR3nt: TGTGCCAGTAGAATCCGGGACAGCTACAATGAGCAGTTCTTC
j_gene: TRBJ1-2; abundance: -; d_gene: -; v_gene: TRBV15; len: 16; CDR3aa: CATRGAAGLYGYGYTF; CDR3nt: TGTGCCACCAGAGGCGCGGCAGGGTTATATGGTTATGGCTACACCTTC
j_gene: TRBJ2-7; abundance: -; d_gene: -; v_gene: TRBV7-3; len: 13; CDR3aa: CASSSSGHNEQYF; CDR3nt: TGTGCCAGCAGCTCCTCAGGGCACAACGAGCAGTACTTC
j_gene: TRBJ1-4; abundance: -; d_gene: TRBD1; v_gene: TRBV15; len: 16; CDR3aa: CATSGDRRATNEKLFF; CDR3nt: TGTGCCACCAGCGGGGACAGGAGGGCAACTAATGAAAAACTGTTTTTT
j_gene: TRBJ2-5; abundance: -; d_gene: -; v_gene: TRBV27; len: 14; CDR3aa: CASSFKGGEETQYF; CDR3nt: TGTGCCAGCAGTTTCAAGGGGGGGGAAGAGACCCAGTACTTC
j_gene: TRBJ2-7; abundance: -; d_gene: -; v_gene: TRBV5-1; len: 18; CDR3aa: CASSQLGLRAGSNYEQYF; CDR3nt: TGCGCCAGCAGCCAGTTGGGCCTGCGTGCAGGGTCTAACTACGAGCAGTACTTC
j_gene: TRBJ2-7; abundance: -; d_gene: -; v_gene: TRBV6-1; len: 14; CDR3aa: CASSPVRPSYEQYF; CDR3nt: TGTGCCAGCAGTCCGGTGCGGCCTTCTTACGAGCAGTACTTC
j_gene: TRBJ1-1; abundance: -; d_gene: -; v_gene: TRBV30; len: 14; CDR3aa: CAWSSPGENTEAFF; CDR3nt: TGTGCCTGGAGTTCTCCGGGAGAGAACACTGAAGCTTTCTTT
j_gene: TRBJ2-7; abundance: -; d_gene: TRBD2; v_gene: TRBV11-2; len: 16; CDR3aa: CASSLSGAGGPAEQYF; CDR3nt: TGTGCCAGCAGCTTAAGCGGAGCGGGGGGGCCTGCCGAGCAGTACTTC
j_gene: TRBJ2-3; abundance: -; d_gene: -; v_gene: TRBV5-6; len: 17; CDR3aa: CASSLGYPGLSTDTQYF; CDR3nt: TGTGCCAGCAGCTTGGGTTATCCGGGACTTAGCACAGATACGCAGTATTTT
j_gene: TRBJ1-2; abundance: few; d_gene: TRBD1; v_gene: TRBV25-1; len: 16; CDR3aa: CASSATGSRGAYGYTF; CDR3nt: TGTGCCAGCAGTGCCACGGGATCCAGGGGGGCCTATGGCTACACCTTC
j_gene: TRBJ2-7; abundance: -; d_gene: -; v_gene: TRBV11-3; len: 13; CDR3aa: CASNHAGNYEQYF; CDR3nt: TGTGCCAGCAACCATGCAGGGAATTACGAGCAGTACTTC
j_gene: TRBJ2-3; abundance: -; d_gene: -; v_gene: TRBV1; len: 14; CDR3aa: CTSSDGRAEDTQYF; CDR3nt: TGCACCAGCAGCGATGGGAGGGCCGAAGATACGCAGTATTTT
j_gene: TRBJ2-5; abundance: few; d_gene: -; v_gene: TRBV30; len: 11; CDR3aa: CAWSAHETQYF; CDR3nt: TGTGCCTGGAGTGCCCATGAGACCCAGTACTTC
j_gene: TRBJ2-1; abundance: -; d_gene: -; v_gene: TRBV10-2; len: 14; CDR3aa: CASSVSAGYNEQFF; CDR3nt: TGCGCCAGCAGTGTCTCGGCGGGGTACAATGAGCAGTTCTTC
j_gene: TRBJ1-2; abundance: few; d_gene: -; v_gene: TRBV28; len: 12; CDR3aa: CASSPDSGGYTF; CDR3nt: TGTGCCAGCAGCCCGGACAGTGGGGGCTACACCTTC
j_gene: TRBJ1-6; abundance: -; d_gene: TRBD1; v_gene: TRBV19; len: 15; CDR3aa: CASSIVTGRNSPLHF; CDR3nt: TGTGCCAGTAGTATAGTGACAGGGAGGAATTCACCCCTCCACTTT
j_gene: TRBJ2-3; abundance: few; d_gene: TRBD2; v_gene: TRBV5-1; len: 19; CDR3aa: CASSWGAASSGGVTDTQYF; CDR3nt: TGCGCCAGCAGCTGGGGGGCAGCCTCTAGCGGGGGGGTCACAGATACGCAGTATTTT